This T cell receptor beta chain was recorded in a study of blood T cell repertoires in COVID-19. Study at large: Collection of acute and convalescent COVID-19 samples took place in the United States, Italy and Spain. PBMCs, B-cell-depleted T cells, or T cells provided the cDNA or gDNA that made up the material.

Per the original data handling: Estimated nucleated cell counts came from reference gene primer amplification. Clones were read by immunoSEQ multiplex PCR, and TCRdb kept only the in-frame ones, dropping some. V and J calls and clone size are copied from that table; D and trimming were computed from the DNA. This table holds 270,000 or so clones, just over 85% found once. V gave up 3 bases and J gave up 10 bases; unmatched junction bases: 17. The CDR3 spans 16 residues. Germline CDR1 reads WNHNN; CDR2 reads SYGVQD (reference sequence). The TCR comes from a woman aged 25 to 39 with active or convalescent COVID-19. The chain joins TRBV10-1 to TRBJ1-1; 7 nucleotides align to TRBD1. The material sequenced was peripheral blood. The CDR3, as DNA: TGCGCCAGCAGTGACCCTGGACAGGTTGGACATGTACCAGCTTTCTTT. Translating it yields CASSDPGQVGHVPAFF.